This entry features one T cell receptor (beta chain) sequence. These data come from a study of T cell responses to AZD1222 COVID-19 vaccine. The repertoire was sequenced with immunoSEQ multiplex PCR; TCRdb's copy has only in-frame clones and lacks some. The data show some 97,000 clones, with approximately 89% seen just once and under 4.5% held by the top ten. This TCR was sampled from an adult in good health. The starting material was peripheral blood, obtained on day 0 of MenACWY control vaccination.

The DNA for the CDR3 is TGTGCCAGCAGTTATGAGCCAGCATATGGCTACACCTTC. It encodes CASSYEPAYGYTF. The chain links TRBV6-6 to TRBJ1-2; D gene unclear. The germline CDR1 and CDR2 sequences are MNHNY and SVGAGI (reference sequence). This CDR3 has 13 residues. V lost 3 bases to trimming and J lost 5 bases, with 10 bases between them.